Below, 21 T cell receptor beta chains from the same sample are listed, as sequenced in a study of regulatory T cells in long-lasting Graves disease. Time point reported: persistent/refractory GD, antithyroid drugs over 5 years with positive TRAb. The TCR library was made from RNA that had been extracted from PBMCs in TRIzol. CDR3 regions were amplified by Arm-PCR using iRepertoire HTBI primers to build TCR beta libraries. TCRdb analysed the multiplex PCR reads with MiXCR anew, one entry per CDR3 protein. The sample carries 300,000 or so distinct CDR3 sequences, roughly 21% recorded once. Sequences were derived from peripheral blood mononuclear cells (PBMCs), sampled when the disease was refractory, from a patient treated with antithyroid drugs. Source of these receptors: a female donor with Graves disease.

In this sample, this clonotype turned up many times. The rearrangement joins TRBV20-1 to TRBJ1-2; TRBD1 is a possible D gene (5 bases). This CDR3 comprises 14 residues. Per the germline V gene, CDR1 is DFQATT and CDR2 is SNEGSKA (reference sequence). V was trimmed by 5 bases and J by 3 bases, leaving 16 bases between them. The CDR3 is CSAVRPGGDYGYTF. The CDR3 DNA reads TGCAGTGCTGTTCGTCCGGGGGGTGACTATGGCTACACCTTC.

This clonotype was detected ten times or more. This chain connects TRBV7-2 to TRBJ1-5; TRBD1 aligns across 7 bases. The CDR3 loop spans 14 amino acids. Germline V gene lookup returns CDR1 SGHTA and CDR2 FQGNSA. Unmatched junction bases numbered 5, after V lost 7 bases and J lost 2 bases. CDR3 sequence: CASTFTGGNQPQHF. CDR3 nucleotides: TGTGCCAGCACCTTCACAGGGGGCAATCAGCCCCAGCATTTT.

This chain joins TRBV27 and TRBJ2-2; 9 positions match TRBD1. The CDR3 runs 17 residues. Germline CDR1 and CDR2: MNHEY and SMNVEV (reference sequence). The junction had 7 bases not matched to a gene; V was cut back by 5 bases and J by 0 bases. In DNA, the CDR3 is TGTGCCAGCAGTCGATTCGGACAGGGGACGAACACCGGGGAGCTGTTTTTT. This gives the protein CASSRFGQGTNTGELFF.

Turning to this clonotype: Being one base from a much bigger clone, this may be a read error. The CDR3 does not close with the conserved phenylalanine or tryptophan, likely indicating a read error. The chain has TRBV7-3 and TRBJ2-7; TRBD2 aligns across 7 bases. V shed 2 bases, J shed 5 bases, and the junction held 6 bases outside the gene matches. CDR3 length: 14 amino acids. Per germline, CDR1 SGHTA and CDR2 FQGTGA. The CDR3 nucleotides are TGTGCCAGCAGCTTAGGACGGGGGAGGGACGAGCAGTACCTC. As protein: CASSLGRGRDEQYL.

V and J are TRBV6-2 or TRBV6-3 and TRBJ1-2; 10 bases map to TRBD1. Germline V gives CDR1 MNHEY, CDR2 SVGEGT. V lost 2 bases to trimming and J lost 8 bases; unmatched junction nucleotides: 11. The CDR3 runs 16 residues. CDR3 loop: CASSYATGGPPGGYTF. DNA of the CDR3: TGTGCCAGCAGTTACGCGACAGGGGGCCCCCCAGGAGGCTACACCTTC.

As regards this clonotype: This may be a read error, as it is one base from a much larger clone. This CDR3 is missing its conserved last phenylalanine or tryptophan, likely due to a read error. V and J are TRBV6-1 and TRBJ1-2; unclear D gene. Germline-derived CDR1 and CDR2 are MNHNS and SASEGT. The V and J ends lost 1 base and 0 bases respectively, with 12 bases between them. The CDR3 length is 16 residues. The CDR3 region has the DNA TGTGCCAGCAGTGAAGTTCGGCAGCGGTCTAACTATGGCTACACCTCC. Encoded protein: CASSEVRQRSNYGYTS.

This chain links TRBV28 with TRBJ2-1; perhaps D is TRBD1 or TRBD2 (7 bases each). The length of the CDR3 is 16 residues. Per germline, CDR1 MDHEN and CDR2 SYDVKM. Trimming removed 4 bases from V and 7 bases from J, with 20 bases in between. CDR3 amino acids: CASSSPTGRGGNEQFF. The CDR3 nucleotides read TGTGCCAGCAGTTCCCCGACAGGGCGGGGAGGGAATGAGCAGTTCTTC. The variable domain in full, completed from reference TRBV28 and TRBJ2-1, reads DVKVTQSSRYLVKRTGEKVFLECVQDMDHENMFWYRQDPGLGLRLIYFSYDVKMKEKGDIPEGYSVSREKKERFSLILESASTNQTSMYLCASSSPTGRGGNEQFFGPGTRLTVL.

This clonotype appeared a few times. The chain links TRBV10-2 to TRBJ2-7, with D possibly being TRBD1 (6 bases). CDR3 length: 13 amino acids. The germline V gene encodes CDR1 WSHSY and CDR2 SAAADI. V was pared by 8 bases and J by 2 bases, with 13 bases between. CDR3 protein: CASGDTVPYEQYF. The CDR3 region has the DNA TGCGCCAGCGGGGACACGGTCCCCTACGAGCAGTACTTC.

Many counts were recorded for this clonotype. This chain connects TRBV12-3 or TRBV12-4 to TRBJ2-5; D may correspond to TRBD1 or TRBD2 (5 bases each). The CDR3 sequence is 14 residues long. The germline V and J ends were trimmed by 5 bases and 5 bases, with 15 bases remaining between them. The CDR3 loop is CASSVFGAMETQYF. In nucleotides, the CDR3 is TGTGCCAGCAGTGTTTTCGGGGCGATGGAGACCCAGTACTTC.

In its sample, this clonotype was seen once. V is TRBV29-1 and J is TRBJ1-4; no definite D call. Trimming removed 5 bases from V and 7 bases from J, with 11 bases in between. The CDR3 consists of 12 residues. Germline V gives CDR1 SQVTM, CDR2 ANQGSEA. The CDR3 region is CSVQTRAEKLFF. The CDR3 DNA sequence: TGCAGCGTTCAGACGCGGGCTGAAAAACTGTTTTTT.

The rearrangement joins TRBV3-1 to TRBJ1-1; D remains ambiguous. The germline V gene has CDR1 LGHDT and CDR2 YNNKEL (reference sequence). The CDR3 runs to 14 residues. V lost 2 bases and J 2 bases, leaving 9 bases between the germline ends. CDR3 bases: TGTGCCAGCAGCCAACACGGCAGAAACACTGAAGCTTTCTTT. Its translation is CASSQHGRNTEAFF.

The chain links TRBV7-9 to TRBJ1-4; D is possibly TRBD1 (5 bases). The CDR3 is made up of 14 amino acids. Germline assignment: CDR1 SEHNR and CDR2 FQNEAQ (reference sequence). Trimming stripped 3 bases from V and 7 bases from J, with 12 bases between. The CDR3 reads CASSFKGRGEKLFF. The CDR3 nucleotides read TGTGCCAGCAGCTTTAAGGGACGGGGTGAAAAACTGTTTTTT.

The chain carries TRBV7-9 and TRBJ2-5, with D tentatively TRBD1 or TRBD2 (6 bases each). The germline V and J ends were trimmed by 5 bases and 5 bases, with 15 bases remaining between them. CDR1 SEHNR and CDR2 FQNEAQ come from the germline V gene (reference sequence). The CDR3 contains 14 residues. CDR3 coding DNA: TGTGCCAGCAGCCCGCGGGACAACCGGGAGACCCAGTACTTC. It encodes CASSPRDNRETQYF.

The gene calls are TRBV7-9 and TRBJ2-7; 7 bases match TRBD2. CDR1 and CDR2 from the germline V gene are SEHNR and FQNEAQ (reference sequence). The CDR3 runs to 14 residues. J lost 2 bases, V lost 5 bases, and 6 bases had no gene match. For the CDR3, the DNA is TGTGCCAGCAGCAGAGGAGCGGGGCCCTACGAGCAGTACTTC. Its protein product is CASSRGAGPYEQYF.

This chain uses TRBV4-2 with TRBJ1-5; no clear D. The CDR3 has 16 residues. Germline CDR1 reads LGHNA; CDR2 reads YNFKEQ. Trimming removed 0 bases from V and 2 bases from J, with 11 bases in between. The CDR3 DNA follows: TGTGCCAGCAGCCAAGAACCCGGGCAGGGCAATCAGCCCCAGCATTTT. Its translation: CASSQEPGQGNQPQHF.

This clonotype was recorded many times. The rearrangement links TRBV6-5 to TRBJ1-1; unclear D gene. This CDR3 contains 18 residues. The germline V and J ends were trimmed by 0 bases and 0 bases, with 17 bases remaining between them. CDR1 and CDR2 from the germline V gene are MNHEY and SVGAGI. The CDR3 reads CASSYSIGEDPMNTEAFF. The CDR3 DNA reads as TGTGCCAGCAGTTACTCGATTGGAGAAGACCCCATGAACACTGAAGCTTTCTTT.

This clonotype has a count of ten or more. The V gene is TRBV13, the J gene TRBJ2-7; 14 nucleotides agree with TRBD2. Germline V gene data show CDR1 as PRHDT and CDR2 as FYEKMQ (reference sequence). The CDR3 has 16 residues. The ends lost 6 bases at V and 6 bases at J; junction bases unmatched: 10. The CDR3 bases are TGTGCCAGCAGTCTCGGAGGACTAGCGGGAGGAGGCGAGCAGTACTTC. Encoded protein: CASSLGGLAGGGEQYF.

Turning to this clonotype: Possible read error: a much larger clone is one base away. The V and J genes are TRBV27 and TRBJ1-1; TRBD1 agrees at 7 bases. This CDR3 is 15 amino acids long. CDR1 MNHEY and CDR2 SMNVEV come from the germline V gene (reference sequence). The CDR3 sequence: CASSLKGAKGAEVFF. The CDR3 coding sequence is TGTGCCAGCAGTTTAAAGGGGGCAAAGGGGGCTGAAGTTTTCTTT.

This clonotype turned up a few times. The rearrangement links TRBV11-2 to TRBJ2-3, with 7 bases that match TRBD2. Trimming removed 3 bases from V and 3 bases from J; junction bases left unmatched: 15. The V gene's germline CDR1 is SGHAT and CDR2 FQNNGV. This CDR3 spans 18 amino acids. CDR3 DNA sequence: TGTGCCAGCAGCTTGGGTACCACTATCGGGAGGTTGACAGATACGCAGTATTTT. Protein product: CASSLGTTIGRLTDTQYF.

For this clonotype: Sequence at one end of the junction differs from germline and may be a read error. The CDR3 nucleotides read TGTGCCAGCAGTCATTCCGGACTCCAGGGGGGCACAGATACGCAGTATTTT. It yields the protein CASSHSGLQGGTDTQYF. This chain connects TRBV6-9 to TRBJ2-3; TRBD1 matches 7 bases. The CDR3 extends over 17 amino acids. Per the germline V gene, CDR1 is MNHGY and CDR2 is SVAAGI.

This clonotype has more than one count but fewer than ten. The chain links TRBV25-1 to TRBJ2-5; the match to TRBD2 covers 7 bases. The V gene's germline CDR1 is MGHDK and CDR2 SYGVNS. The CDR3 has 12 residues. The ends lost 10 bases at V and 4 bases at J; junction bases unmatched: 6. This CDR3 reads CATGGGRETQYF. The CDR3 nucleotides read TGTGCCACGGGGGGAGGTAGAGAGACCCAGTACTTC.